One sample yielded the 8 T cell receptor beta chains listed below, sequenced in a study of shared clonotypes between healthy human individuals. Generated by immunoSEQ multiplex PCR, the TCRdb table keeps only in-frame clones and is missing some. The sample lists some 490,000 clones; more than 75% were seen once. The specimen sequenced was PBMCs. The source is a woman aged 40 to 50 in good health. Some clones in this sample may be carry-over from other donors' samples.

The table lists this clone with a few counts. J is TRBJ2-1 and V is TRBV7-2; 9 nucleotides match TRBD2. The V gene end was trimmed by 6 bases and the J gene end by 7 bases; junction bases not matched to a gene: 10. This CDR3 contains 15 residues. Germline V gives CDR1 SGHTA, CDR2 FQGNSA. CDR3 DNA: TGTGCCAGCAGATTAAGTAGCGGGAGTCAAAATGAGCAGTTCTTC. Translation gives CASRLSSGSQNEQFF.

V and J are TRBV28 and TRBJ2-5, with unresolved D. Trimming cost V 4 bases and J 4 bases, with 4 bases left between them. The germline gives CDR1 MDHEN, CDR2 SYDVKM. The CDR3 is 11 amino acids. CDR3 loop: CASSSLETQYF. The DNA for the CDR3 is TGTGCCAGCAGTTCACTAGAGACCCAGTACTTC.

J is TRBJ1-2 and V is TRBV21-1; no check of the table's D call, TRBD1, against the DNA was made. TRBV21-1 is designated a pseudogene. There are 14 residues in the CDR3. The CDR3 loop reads CASPSGREPYGYTF. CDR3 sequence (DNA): TGTGCCAGCCCCTCAGGCAGGGAACCCTATGGCTACACCTTC.

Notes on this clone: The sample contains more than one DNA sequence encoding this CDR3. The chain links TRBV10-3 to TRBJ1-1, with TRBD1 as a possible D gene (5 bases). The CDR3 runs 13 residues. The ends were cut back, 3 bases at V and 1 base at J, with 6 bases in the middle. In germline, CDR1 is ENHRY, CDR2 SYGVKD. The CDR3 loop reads CAISEQENTEAFF. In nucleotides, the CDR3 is TGTGCCATCAGTGAACAGGAGAACACTGAAGCTTTCTTT.

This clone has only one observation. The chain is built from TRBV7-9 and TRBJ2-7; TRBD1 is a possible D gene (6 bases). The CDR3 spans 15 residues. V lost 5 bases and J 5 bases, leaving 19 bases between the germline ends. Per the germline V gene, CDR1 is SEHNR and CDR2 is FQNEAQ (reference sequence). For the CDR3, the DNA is TGTGCCAGCAGCCCCCCGTGGGTACAGGGTGACGAGCAGTACTTC. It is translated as CASSPPWVQGDEQYF.

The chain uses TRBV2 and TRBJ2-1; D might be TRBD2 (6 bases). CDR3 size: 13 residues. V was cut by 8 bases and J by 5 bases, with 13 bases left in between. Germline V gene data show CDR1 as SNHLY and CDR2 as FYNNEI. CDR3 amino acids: CASQKERDNEQFF. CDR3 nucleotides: TGTGCCAGCCAGAAGGAGCGGGACAATGAGCAGTTCTTC.

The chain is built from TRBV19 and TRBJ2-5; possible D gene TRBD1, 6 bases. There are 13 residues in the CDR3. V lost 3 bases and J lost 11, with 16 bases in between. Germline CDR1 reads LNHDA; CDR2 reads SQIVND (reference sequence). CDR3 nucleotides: TGTGCCAGTAGTATTGAGCCAGGGGCGGCGCAGTACTTC. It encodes CASSIEPGAAQYF.

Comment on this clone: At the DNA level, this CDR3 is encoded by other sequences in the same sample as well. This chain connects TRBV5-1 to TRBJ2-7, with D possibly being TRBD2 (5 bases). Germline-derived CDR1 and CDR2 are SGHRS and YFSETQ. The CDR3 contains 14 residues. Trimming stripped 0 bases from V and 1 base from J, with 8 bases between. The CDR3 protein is CASSLGRGSYEQYF. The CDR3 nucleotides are TGCGCCAGCAGCTTGGGACGGGGATCCTACGAGCAGTACTTC.